This entry lists 17 T cell receptor beta chains sequenced from one sample in a study of shared clonotypes between healthy human individuals (dated by TCRdb to between 2020 and 2021). The library was generated by the immunoSEQ multiplex PCR assay. TCRdb re-hosts the immuneACCESS table, in-frame sequences only. Its copies lack some clones; in the studies checked, an unresolved V gene accounts for under half of them, and the cause for the rest is not known. For this sample the table gives roughly 2.5 million clones, of which around 90% were detected only once. The ten top clones hold around 0.14% of the sample. The sample comprised naive CD4+ T cells sorted from blood. The sample's cell subset or site label is to be understood as: CD45RA+ positively selected. The origin of the receptors is a man aged 18 to 29 in good health.

This sequence joins TRBV19 and TRBJ2-3; 9 nucleotides match TRBD1. Germline CDR1 LNHDA, CDR2 SQIVND (reference sequence). This CDR3 comprises 19 residues. V trimming: 2 bases; J trimming: 0 bases; junction bases outside the gene matches: 12. Here the CDR3 DNA reads TGTGCCAGTAGTATACAAACAGGGGGCCATAGGCTTAGCACAGATACGCAGTATTTT. As protein: CASSIQTGGHRLSTDTQYF. Looking up the rest from reference TRBV19 and TRBJ2-3 gives the full variable domain: DGGITQSPKYLFRKEGQNVTLSCEQNLNHDAMYWYRQDPGQGLRLIYYSQIVNDFQKGDIAEGYSVSREKKESFPLTVTSAQKNPTAFYLCASSIQTGGHRLSTDTQYFGPGTRLTVL.

Written as DNA, the CDR3 is TGCGCCAGCAGCTTGGAACTAGCGGGGGAAACAGATACGCAGTATTTT. Its translation: CASSLELAGETDTQYF. The gene calls are TRBV5-1 and TRBJ2-3; 11 nucleotides match TRBD2. CDR1 is SGHRS and CDR2 is YFSETQ in the germline V gene. Unmatched junction bases numbered 3, after V lost 0 bases and J lost 3 bases. There are 16 residues in the CDR3. The whole variable domain, remainder taken from reference TRBV5-1 and TRBJ2-3, is KAGVTQTPRYLIKTRGQQVTLSCSPISGHRSVSWYQQTPGQGLQFLFEYFSETQRNKGNFPGRFSGRQFSNSRSEMNVSTLELGDSALYLCASSLELAGETDTQYFGPGTRLTVL.

Note on this clone: One end of the junction is discordant with germline, which a read error may explain. V usage is TRBV7-7 and J usage is TRBJ2-2, with 9 nucleotides matching TRBD2. Germline V gene sequence: CDR1 SSHAT, CDR2 FNYEAQ (reference sequence). The CDR3 covers 16 residues. The DNA for the CDR3 is TGTGCTAGCAGCCCCGCTAGCGGGACTGGCACCGGGGAGCTGTTTTTT. Encoded protein: CASSPASGTGTGELFF. Complete variable domain (other parts from reference TRBV7-7 and TRBJ2-2): GAGVSQSPRYKVTKRGQDVTLRCDPISSHATLYWYQQALGQGPEFLTYFNYEAQPDKSGLPSDRFSAERPEGSISTLTIQRTEQRDSAMYRCASSPASGTGTGELFFGEGSRLTVL.

A note on this clone: The sample has other DNA sequences that encode this CDR3 too. This rearrangement joins TRBV9 to TRBJ2-1; D gene uncertain. The V gene's germline CDR1 is SGDLS and CDR2 YYNGEE. The CDR3 length is 16 residues. Trimming stripped 0 bases from V and 3 bases from J, with 13 bases between. The CDR3 bases are TGTGCCAGCAGCGTAGTACCCTCGGGCGTCTACAATGAGCAGTTCTTC. This gives the protein CASSVVPSGVYNEQFF.

V usage is TRBV6-5 and J usage is TRBJ2-5; 7 nucleotides line up with TRBD2. Trimming cost V 4 bases and J 4 bases; bases outside gene matches: 9. CDR1 and CDR2 from the germline V gene are MNHEY and SVGAGI. The CDR3 runs 15 residues. This CDR3 reads CASSFQGGSGETQYF. The CDR3 DNA reads as TGTGCCAGCAGTTTCCAGGGAGGGTCGGGAGAGACCCAGTACTTC.

The chain employs TRBV10-3 and TRBJ1-2, with D unresolved. V lost 3 bases to trimming and J lost 4 bases, with 9 bases between them. The CDR3 is made up of 13 amino acids. Looked up from germline, CDR1 is ENHRY and CDR2 is SYGVKD. The CDR3 reads CAISDYSLYGYTF. DNA for the CDR3: TGTGCCATCAGTGATTATAGCCTCTATGGCTACACCTTC.

The V and J genes are TRBV7-2 and TRBJ2-5; TRBD1 aligns across 9 bases. Germline CDR1 SGHTA, CDR2 FQGNSA. The CDR3 is made up of 15 amino acids. V lost 2 bases, J lost 8 bases, and 9 bases stayed unmatched. The DNA for the CDR3 is TGTGCCAGCAGCTTAACCGGGATGACAGGGGGAACCCAGTACTTC. Its protein product is CASSLTGMTGGTQYF.

This chain links TRBV28 with TRBJ1-3, with 7 bases lining up with TRBD1. The CDR3 consists of 15 residues. V was pared by 6 bases and J by 0 bases, with 5 bases of the junction left unmatched. Germline V gives CDR1 MDHEN, CDR2 SYDVKM. The chain's CDR3 is CASRTTGASGNTIYF. The DNA of the CDR3 is TGTGCCAGCAGGACTACAGGGGCCTCTGGAAACACCATATATTTT.

This chain uses TRBV4-1 with TRBJ1-5; the D is unclear. V lost 3 bases and J 5 bases, leaving 17 bases between the germline ends. Per the germline V gene, CDR1 is MGHRA and CDR2 is YSYEKL. The CDR3 length is 16 residues. The CDR3 coding sequence is TGCGCCAGCAGCCAGACGGGAGGGCAGACGGATCAGCCCCAGCATTTT. The encoded protein is CASSQTGGQTDQPQHF.

Notes on this clone: The same CDR3 also results from other DNA sequences found in this sample. This rearrangement joins TRBV19 to TRBJ2-5; possibly TRBD1 for D (5 bases). CDR1 is LNHDA, CDR2 SQIVND, per germline (reference sequence). V lost 1 base and J 2 bases, leaving 8 bases between the germline ends. This CDR3 spans 14 amino acids. The CDR3 DNA reads TGTGCCAGTAGTATAGGGCAGGGACAAGAGACCCAGTACTTC. Translated, it gives CASSIGQGQETQYF.

In its sample, this clone was seen once. The V call is TRBV6-5, the J call TRBJ1-6, with 7 bases aligning to TRBD1. Looked up from germline, CDR1 is MNHEY and CDR2 is SVGAGI. The CDR3 has 16 amino acids. V shed 2 bases and J 6 bases; nucleotides not matched to a gene: 7. DNA of the CDR3: TGTGCCAGCAGTTACGAGGCGAGGGGGCTTAATTCACCCCTCCACTTT. It yields the protein CASSYEARGLNSPLHF.

The V gene is TRBV14, the J gene TRBJ2-1; TRBD1 agrees at 8 bases. This CDR3 has 15 amino acids. The V gene end was trimmed by 1 base and the J gene end by 13 bases; junction bases not matched to a gene: 12. Germline-derived CDR1 and CDR2 are SGHDN and FVKESK. CDR3 DNA: TGTGCCAGCAGCCAAGTTAGCGGACAGGGATTTCCCCAGTTCTTC. Amino acid sequence: CASSQVSGQGFPQFF.

This sequence joins TRBV19 and TRBJ2-2, with unresolved D. Trimming left V 6 bases short and J 2 bases short, with 13 bases between. The CDR3 sequence is 15 residues long. Germline V gives CDR1 LNHDA, CDR2 SQIVND (reference sequence). Written as DNA, the CDR3 is TGTGCCAGTAGGGCTCTGGGCCTAAACACCGGGGAGCTGTTTTTT. It translates to CASRALGLNTGELFF.

This clone was recorded once. The J gene is TRBJ1-1, the V gene TRBV10-3, with 8 bases aligning to TRBD1. CDR1 is ENHRY and CDR2 is SYGVKD in the germline V gene. The CDR3 is 12 amino acids. J lost 5 bases, V lost 7 bases, and 3 bases had no gene match. CDR3 coding DNA: TGTGCCATCAATGACAGGGGTACTGAAGCTTTCTTT. Its translation is CAINDRGTEAFF.

The V call is TRBV14, the J call TRBJ1-2; D gene ambiguous. Trimming removed 1 base from V and 1 base from J, with 4 bases in between. Germline CDR1 and CDR2: SGHDN and FVKESK. This CDR3 comprises 13 residues. The CDR3 reads CASSQGVNYGYTF. CDR3 in DNA: TGTGCCAGCAGCCAAGGGGTTAACTATGGCTACACCTTC.

This sequence joins TRBV6-1 and TRBJ2-7, with D perhaps TRBD1 (5 bases). The germline V gene encodes CDR1 MNHNS and CDR2 SASEGT. The V gene lost 8 bases and the J gene lost 1 base, with 12 bases spanning the gap. This CDR3 is built from 13 residues. CDR3 DNA sequence: TGTGCCAGCCCCTTCGACAGTTCCTACGAGCAGTACTTC. Its translation is CASPFDSSYEQYF.

The J gene is TRBJ2-7, the V gene TRBV28; 8 positions match TRBD2. Germline V CDR1 and CDR2: MDHEN, SYDVKM. This CDR3 has 15 amino acids. The trim removed 7 bases at V and 7 bases at J, leaving 15 bases unmatched. CDR3 sequence (DNA): TGTGCCAGCACTCAACCGTCAGCGGGAGAGCGGGAGCAGTACTTC. As protein: CASTQPSAGEREQYF.